The present entry profiles one T cell receptor beta chain with its context. Antigen unknown. PBMCs were isolated at a quantity of at least 6 million per sample. The V and J ends lost 5 bases and 3 bases respectively, with 14 bases between them. Germline CDR1 is GTSNPN and CDR2 is SVGIG (reference sequence). The CDR3 runs to 14 residues. This sample is part of a study of blood T cells in healthy people across ages. Whole-study results and caveats: It was found that TCR beta diversity correlated strongly with the percentage of naive T cells. Aged donors had fewer naive CD4+ cells and lower diversity than long-lived donors.

A sample-barcoded 5' primer and a J-beta primer mix were used in a second PCR of about 6 to 11 cycles. Each CDR3 protein gets one entry after TCRdb re-called the 5' RACE reads with MiXCR. The sample records some 1.7 million distinct CDR3 sequences, roughly 28% being singletons. This receptor was taken from a woman aged 30 to 39 in good health. Sequenced sample: blood. The V and J genes are TRBV30 and TRBJ2-1; D remains ambiguous. The CDR3 sequence is CAWRIQSVYNEQFF. The CDR3, as DNA: TGTGCCTGGCGGATACAGTCCGTCTACAATGAGCAGTTCTTC.